Sequencing of this T cell receptor beta chain was carried out in a study of shared clonotypes between healthy human individuals. CD8 cells classed as naive were CD45RO-negative and positively selected for CCR7, excluding terminally differentiated effector memory CD45RA+ cells. V was pared by 3 bases and J by 5 bases, with 8 bases between. The CDR3 loop spans 13 amino acids. From germline, CDR1 is MGHRA and CDR2 YSYEKL. Data came from immunoSEQ multiplex PCR; TCRdb stores just in-frame clones and leaves some out. The table shows approximately 2,200,000 clones, with around 93% occurring only once. Sequencing input: naive CD8+ T cells from PBMCs. V and J are TRBV4-1 and TRBJ1-3; no reliable D call. The clonotype originates from a man aged 18 to 35 in good health. Some clones in this sample may be carry-over from other donors' samples. The CDR3 is CASSHDQRNTIYF. CDR3 DNA sequence: TGCGCCAGCAGCCACGATCAGAGAAACACCATATATTTT.